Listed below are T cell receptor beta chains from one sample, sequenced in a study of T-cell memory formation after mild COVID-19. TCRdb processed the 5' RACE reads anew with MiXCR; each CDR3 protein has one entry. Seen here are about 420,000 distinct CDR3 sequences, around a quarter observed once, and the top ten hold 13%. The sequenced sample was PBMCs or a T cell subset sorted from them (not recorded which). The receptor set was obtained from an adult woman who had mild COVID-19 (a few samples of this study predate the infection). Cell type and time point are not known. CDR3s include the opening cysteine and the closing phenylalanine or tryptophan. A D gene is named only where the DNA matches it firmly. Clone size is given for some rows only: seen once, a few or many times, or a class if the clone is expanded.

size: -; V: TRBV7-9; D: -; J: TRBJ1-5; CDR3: CASSLLGEQPQHF; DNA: TGTGCCAGCAGCTTACTGGGGGAGCAGCCCCAGCATTTT
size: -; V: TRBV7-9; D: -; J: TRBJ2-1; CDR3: CASSVGVDRPPFF; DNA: TGTGCCAGCAGCGTAGGGGTTGACCGCCCCCCGTTCTTC
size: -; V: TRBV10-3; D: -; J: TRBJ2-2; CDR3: CAISGYSLRTAGELFF; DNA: TGTGCCATCAGTGGATACTCTTTGAGGACGGCCGGGGAGCTGTTTTTT
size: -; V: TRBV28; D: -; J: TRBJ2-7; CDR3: CASSSRINYEQYF; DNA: TGTGCCAGCAGTTCGAGAATAAATTACGAGCAGTACTTC
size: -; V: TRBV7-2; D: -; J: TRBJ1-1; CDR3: CASSLIGYTEAFF; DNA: TGTGCCAGCAGCTTAATCGGATACACTGAAGCTTTCTTT
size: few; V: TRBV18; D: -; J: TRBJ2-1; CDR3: CASSPSAYNEQFF; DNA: TGTGCCAGCTCACCCTCAGCCTACAATGAGCAGTTCTTC
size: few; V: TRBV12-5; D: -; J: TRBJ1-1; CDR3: CARDGRPSTEAFF; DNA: TGTGCTAGGGATGGGCGACCGAGCACTGAAGCTTTCTTT
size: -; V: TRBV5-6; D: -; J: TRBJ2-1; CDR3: CASSSRQDDEQFF; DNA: TGTGCCAGCAGCTCCAGGCAGGATGATGAGCAGTTCTTC
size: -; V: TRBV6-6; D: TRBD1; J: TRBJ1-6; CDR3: CASSYEGGGSPLHF; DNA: TGTGCCAGCAGTTATGAAGGGGGCGGCTCACCCCTCCACTTT
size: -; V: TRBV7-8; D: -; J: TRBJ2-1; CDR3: CASSLRASGVYNEQFF; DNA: TGTGCCAGCAGCTTACGTGCAAGTGGGGTCTACAATGAGCAGTTCTTC
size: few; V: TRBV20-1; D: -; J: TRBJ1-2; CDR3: CSARAGEAF; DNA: TGCAGTGCTAGAGCAGGGGAGGCCTTC
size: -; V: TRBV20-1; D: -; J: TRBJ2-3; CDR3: CSADHGPDTQYF; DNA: TGCAGTGCCGACCATGGCCCAGATACGCAGTATTTT
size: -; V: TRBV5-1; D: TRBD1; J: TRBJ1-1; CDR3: CASSLAGQGMNTEAFF; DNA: TGCGCCAGCAGCTTGGCCGGACAGGGGATGAACACTGAAGCTTTCTTT
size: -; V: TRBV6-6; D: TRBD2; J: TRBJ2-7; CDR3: CASSPTLAGGTEQYF; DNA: TGTGCCAGCAGTCCAACTCTAGCGGGAGGAACCGAGCAGTACTTC
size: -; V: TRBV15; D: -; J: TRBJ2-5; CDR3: CATGGWRELEETQYF; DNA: TGTGCCACCGGTGGATGGAGGGAGCTTGAGGAGACCCAGTACTTC
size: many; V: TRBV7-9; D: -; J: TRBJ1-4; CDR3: CASSLSRDPNNEKLFF; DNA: TGTGCCAGCAGCCTTAGCCGGGACCCAAATAATGAAAAACTGTTTTTT
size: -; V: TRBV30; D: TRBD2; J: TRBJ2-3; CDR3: CAWSLGTSGDTQYF; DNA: TGTGCCTGGAGTCTGGGGACTAGCGGGGATACGCAGTATTTT
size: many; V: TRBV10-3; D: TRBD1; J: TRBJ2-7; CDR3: CAIRGDSPYEQYF; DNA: TGTGCCATCAGGGGGGACAGCCCCTACGAGCAGTACTTC
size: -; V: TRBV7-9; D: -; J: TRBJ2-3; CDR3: CASTWGSGADTQYF; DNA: TGTGCCAGCACCTGGGGCTCGGGTGCAGATACGCAGTATTTT
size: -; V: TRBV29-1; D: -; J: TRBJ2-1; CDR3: CSVAQSEQFF; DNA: TGCAGCGTTGCCCAATCGGAGCAGTTCTTC
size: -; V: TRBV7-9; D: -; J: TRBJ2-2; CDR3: CASSGGASNTGELFF; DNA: TGTGCCAGCAGCGGGGGGGCGTCGAACACCGGGGAGCTGTTTTTT
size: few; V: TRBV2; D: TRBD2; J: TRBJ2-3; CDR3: CASRQVGFAGGPAGDTQYF; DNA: TGTGCCAGCAGACAGGTGGGCTTCGCGGGAGGGCCCGCAGGAGATACGCAGTATTTT
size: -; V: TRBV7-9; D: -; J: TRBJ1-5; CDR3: CASTLLAGGPDLDQPQHF; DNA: TGTGCCAGCACCCTCTTGGCGGGGGGTCCCGATCTTGATCAGCCCCAGCATTTT
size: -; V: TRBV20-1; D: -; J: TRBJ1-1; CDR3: CSARDLLEGSPEAFF; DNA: TGCAGTGCTAGAGATCTATTAGAAGGTAGTCCTGAAGCTTTCTTT
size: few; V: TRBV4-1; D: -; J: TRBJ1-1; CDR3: CASSQALPRGLVVNTEAFF; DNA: TGCGCCAGCAGCCAAGCCCTCCCTAGGGGCCTCGTAGTGAACACTGAAGCTTTCTTT
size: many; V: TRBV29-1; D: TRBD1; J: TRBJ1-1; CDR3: CSGLGQGVTEAFF; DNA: TGCAGCGGCCTGGGACAGGGGGTCACTGAAGCTTTCTTT
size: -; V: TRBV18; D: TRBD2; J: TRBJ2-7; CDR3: CASSPPSLARAYEQYF; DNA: TGTGCCAGCTCACCTCCATCACTAGCGAGGGCCTACGAGCAGTACTTC
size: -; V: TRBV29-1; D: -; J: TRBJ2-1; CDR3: CSVGDRLNEQFF; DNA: TGCAGCGTTGGAGACAGATTGAATGAGCAGTTCTTC
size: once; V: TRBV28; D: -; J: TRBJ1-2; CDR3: CASSFPPQGSRQEGYTF; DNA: TGTGCCAGCAGTTTTCCCCCACAGGGTTCGAGGCAGGAGGGCTACACCTTC
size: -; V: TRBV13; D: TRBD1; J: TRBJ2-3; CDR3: CASSSRDRGDERDTQYF; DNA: TGTGCCAGCAGCTCACGGGACAGGGGAGACGAGCGGGATACGCAGTATTTT
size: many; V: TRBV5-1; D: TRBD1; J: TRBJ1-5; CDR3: CASSLGEGASGNQPQHF; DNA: TGCGCCAGCAGCTTGGGAGAGGGGGCCTCCGGCAATCAGCCCCAGCATTTT
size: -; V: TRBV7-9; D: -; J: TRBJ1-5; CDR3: CASSTQGQINQPQHF; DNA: TGTGCCAGCAGTACGCAAGGACAAATCAATCAGCCCCAGCATTTT
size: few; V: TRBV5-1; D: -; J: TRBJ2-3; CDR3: CASSRETGAGGTDTQYF; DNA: TGCGCCAGCAGCAGAGAGACTGGGGCAGGGGGGACAGATACGCAGTATTTT
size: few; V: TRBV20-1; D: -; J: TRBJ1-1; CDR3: CSARDRDLEAFF; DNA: TGCAGTGCTAGAGACAGAGACCTTGAAGCTTTCTTT
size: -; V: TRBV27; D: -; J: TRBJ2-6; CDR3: CASSLWSSGANVLTF; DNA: TGTGCCAGCAGTTTATGGAGCTCTGGGGCCAACGTCCTGACTTTC